The clone carrying this TCR beta chain was seen at least ten times. Its target is not known. This sample was taken from a study of tumor-infiltrating lymphocytes in primary liver carcinoma. Overall study context: The number of productive TCRbeta reads per sample ranged from roughly 3.5 to 7.13 million and was similar across tissue types.

A constant-region primer primed TCR beta cDNA synthesis from roughly 500 ng of total RNA. ARM-PCR, slightly modified, supplied the TCR beta libraries through three nested multiplex PCR rounds. Running 10 cycles apiece, the first two PCR rounds relied on TRBV1-TRBV30 forward primers together with a C-beta reverse primer. From the multiplex PCR reads, TCRdb called clonotypes with MiXCR, one entry per CDR3 protein. The sample holds about 120,000 distinct CDR3 sequences; 65% are singletons and the top ten take around 8.5%. DNA and RNA were both co-extracted from approximately 22-30 mg of bulk tissue that had not been sorted. Study results and caveats: In tumor-adjacent and tumor-blood pairs, overlap was lower than in tumor region pairs.

CDR1 is SQVTM and CDR2 is ANQGSEA in the germline V gene. CDR3 length: 10 residues. The V end was cut by 3 bases, the J end by 8 bases, with 6 bases between. This sequence was found in a woman aged 55-70 years with primary liver carcinoma and hepatitis B virus infection. V usage is TRBV29-1 and J usage is TRBJ2-3; D remains ambiguous. Sequencing was done on a sample of liver tumor tissue from sampling region 1. Sample subset: tumor region T1, superior pole. The CDR3 DNA is TGCAGCGTTGACTCTGGTACGCAGTATTTT. This gives the protein CSVDSGTQYF.